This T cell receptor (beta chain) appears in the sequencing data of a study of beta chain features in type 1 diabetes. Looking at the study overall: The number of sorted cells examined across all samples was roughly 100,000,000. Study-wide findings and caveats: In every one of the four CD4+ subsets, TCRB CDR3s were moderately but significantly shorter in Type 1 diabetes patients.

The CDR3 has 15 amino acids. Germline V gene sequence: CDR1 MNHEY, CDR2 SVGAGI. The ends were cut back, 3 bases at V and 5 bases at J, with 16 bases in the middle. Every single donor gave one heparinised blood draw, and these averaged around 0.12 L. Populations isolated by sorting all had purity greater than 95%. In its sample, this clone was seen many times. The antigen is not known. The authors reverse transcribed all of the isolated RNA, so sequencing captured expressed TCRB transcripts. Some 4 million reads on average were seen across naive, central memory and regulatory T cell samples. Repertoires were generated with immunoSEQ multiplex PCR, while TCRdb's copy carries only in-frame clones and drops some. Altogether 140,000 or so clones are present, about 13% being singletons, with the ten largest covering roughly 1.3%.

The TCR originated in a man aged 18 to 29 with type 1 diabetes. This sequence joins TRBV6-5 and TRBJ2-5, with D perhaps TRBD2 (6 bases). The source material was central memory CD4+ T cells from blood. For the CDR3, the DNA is TGTGCCAGCAGTTATGGCCGGGGGAAGTGGGAGACCCAGTACTTC. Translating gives CASSYGRGKWETQYF.